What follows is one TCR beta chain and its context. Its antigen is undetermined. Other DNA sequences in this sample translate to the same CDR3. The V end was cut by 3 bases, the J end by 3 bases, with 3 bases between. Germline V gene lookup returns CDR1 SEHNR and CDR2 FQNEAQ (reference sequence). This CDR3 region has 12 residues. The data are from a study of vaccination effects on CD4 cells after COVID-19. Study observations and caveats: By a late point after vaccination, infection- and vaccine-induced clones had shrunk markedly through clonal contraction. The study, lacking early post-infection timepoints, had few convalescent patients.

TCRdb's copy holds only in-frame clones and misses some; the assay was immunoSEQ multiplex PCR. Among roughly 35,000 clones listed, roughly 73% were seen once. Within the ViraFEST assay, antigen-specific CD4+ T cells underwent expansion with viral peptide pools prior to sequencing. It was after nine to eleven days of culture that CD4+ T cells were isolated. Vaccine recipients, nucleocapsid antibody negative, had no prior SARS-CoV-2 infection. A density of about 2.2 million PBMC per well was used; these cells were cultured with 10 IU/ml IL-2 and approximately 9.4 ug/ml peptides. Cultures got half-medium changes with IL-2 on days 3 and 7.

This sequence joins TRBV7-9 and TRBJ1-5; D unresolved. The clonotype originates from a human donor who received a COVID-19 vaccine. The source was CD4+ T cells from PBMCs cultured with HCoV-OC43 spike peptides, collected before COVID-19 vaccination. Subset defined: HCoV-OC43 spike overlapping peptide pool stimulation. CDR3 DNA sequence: TGTGCCAGCAGCTTGGACAATCAGCCCCAGCATTTT. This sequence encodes CASSLDNQPQHF.